Listed here are 9 T cell receptor beta chains from one sample, sequenced in a study of glioma-infiltrating T cells. Using RNA template, CDR3s of TCR alpha and beta were amplified with iRepertoire arm-PCR. TCRdb itself ran the multiplex PCR reads through MiXCR, one entry per CDR3 protein. The sample consists of about 130,000 distinct CDR3 sequences, roughly a quarter of them appearing once. Sequencing was carried out using glioma tissue, nonneoplastic brain tissue, or PBMCs (not recorded which). All receptors come from a human donor with low-grade glioma or glioblastoma, undergoing nonglioma brain surgery, or in good health (not recorded which).

CDR3: CASSYTGGNTEAFF. Here the CDR3 DNA reads TGTGCCAGCAGCTATACAGGGGGGAACACTGAAGCTTTCTTT. The chain links TRBV12-3 or TRBV12-4 to TRBJ1-1; 8 nucleotides align to TRBD1. The CDR3 is 14 residues long. Trimming took 6 bases from V and 1 from J; bases not matched to a gene: 4.

The J gene is TRBJ2-5, the V gene TRBV27; TRBD2 matches 12 bases. With 10 bases clipped from V and 5 bases from J, the junction kept 8 bases outside the gene matches. The CDR3 consists of 14 residues. Germline CDR1 MNHEY, CDR2 SMNVEV (reference sequence). The CDR3 is CANPRLAGVETQYF. The CDR3 DNA follows: TGTGCCAACCCCCGACTAGCGGGGGTGGAGACCCAGTACTTC.

On this clonotype itself: A much larger clone differs from this one at a single base, so this may be a read error. The rearrangement links TRBV6-1 to TRBJ1-6; 7 nucleotides match TRBD1. With 3 bases clipped from V and 8 bases from J, the junction kept 7 bases outside the gene matches. The germline gives CDR1 MNHNS, CDR2 SASEGT. The CDR3 runs to 15 residues. The CDR3 protein is CASSERQGCDSPLHF. The CDR3 DNA reads as TGTGCCAGCAGTGAGCGACAGGGTTGTGATTCACCCCTCCACTTT.

This clonotype showed up many times. The rearrangement uses TRBV27 and TRBJ2-1, with 9 nucleotides matching TRBD1. The CDR3 has 15 amino acids. The ends lost 7 bases at V and 8 bases at J; junction bases unmatched: 12. CDR1 and CDR2 from the germline V gene are MNHEY and SMNVEV (reference sequence). CDR3 nucleotides: TGTGCCAGCACCAACAGGTACAGGGGGCGCGATGAGCAGTTCTTC. As protein: CASTNRYRGRDEQFF.

This clonotype was observed a few times. V usage is TRBV10-3 and J usage is TRBJ2-7, with D tentatively TRBD1 (7 bases). Trimming took off 2 bases at V and 3 bases at J, with 11 bases between the two ends. There are 14 residues in the CDR3. Germline V gene data show CDR1 as ENHRY and CDR2 as SYGVKD. The CDR3 protein is CAISEGRGDYEQYV. The CDR3 nucleotides are TGTGCCATCAGTGAGGGCAGGGGGGACTACGAGCAGTACGTC.

This clonotype has a handful of counts. This sequence joins TRBV18 and TRBJ2-5; D perhaps matches TRBD2 (6 bases). The length of the CDR3 is 15 residues. V lost 3 bases, J lost 3 bases, and 14 bases lay in between. Looked up from germline, CDR1 is KGHSH and CDR2 is LQKENI. This chain's CDR3 is CASSPPGLGEETQYF. CDR3 bases: TGTGCCAGCTCACCCCCGGGACTTGGGGAAGAGACCCAGTACTTC.

In this sample, this clonotype turned up a few times. The chain combines TRBV7-9 with TRBJ2-5; D possibly corresponds to TRBD2 (7 bases). V shed 5 bases and J shed 4 bases, with 17 bases lying between them. This CDR3 spans 15 amino acids. In germline, CDR1 is SEHNR, CDR2 FQNEAQ (reference sequence). The CDR3 spells CASSPSGRGRETQYF. Written as DNA, the CDR3 is TGTGCCAGCAGCCCATCAGGGAGGGGGAGAGAGACCCAGTACTTC.

Of note for this clonotype: The junction shows a germline mismatch at one end, possibly a read error. This sequence joins TRBV11-1 and TRBJ2-5, with D possibly matching TRBD2 (6 bases). The CDR3 is 12 amino acids. Germline CDR1 and CDR2: SGHAT and FQDESV (reference sequence). In nucleotides, the CDR3 is TGTGCCAGCAGCCTAGCGCAGGGGACCCAGTACTTC. Encoded protein: CASSLAQGTQYF.

Only a few counts were recorded for this clonotype. The chain uses TRBV6-1 and TRBJ2-1; D uncertain. Germline assignment: CDR1 MNHNS and CDR2 SASEGT. The CDR3 has 16 amino acids. Trimming took 2 bases from V and 0 from J, leaving 11 bases between them. CDR3 sequence (DNA): TGTGCCAGCAGTGAACACTCCCCGAGCTCCTACAATGAGCAGTTCTTC. Protein: CASSEHSPSSYNEQFF.